A single sample is the source of the 22 T cell receptor beta chains below, sequenced in a study of shared clonotypes between healthy human individuals. Method: immunoSEQ multiplex PCR; TCRdb's copy keeps in-frame clones and lacks some. The sample has fewer than 3 million clones, 85% to 95% seen once. The sequenced sample consisted of naive CD4+ T cells from PBMCs. Regarding subset: CD45RA+ positively selected. The origin of the receptors is a man between 18 and 29 years old in good health. Some clones in this sample may be carry-over from other donors' samples.

The rearrangement links TRBV7-3 to TRBJ2-2; the match to TRBD2 covers 10 bases. V dropped 4 bases and J dropped 7; count of bases not matched to a gene: 9. The germline V gene has CDR1 SGHTA and CDR2 FQGTGA. This CDR3 spans 16 amino acids. The CDR3 reads CASSSTSGRAIGELFF. DNA for the CDR3: TGTGCCAGCAGCTCCACCAGCGGGAGGGCGATCGGGGAGCTGTTTTTT.

V and J are TRBV18 and TRBJ2-5, with unresolved D. Germline CDR1 KGHSH, CDR2 LQKENI. V was trimmed by 5 bases and J by 0 bases, leaving 4 bases between them. This CDR3 has 12 residues. CDR3 protein: CASSSYQETQYF. For the CDR3, the DNA is TGTGCCAGCTCATCGTACCAAGAGACCCAGTACTTC.

Points on this clone: Other DNA sequences within the sample encode an identical CDR3. This chain uses TRBV29-1 with TRBJ2-5; D is possibly TRBD2 (6 bases). The germline CDR1 and CDR2 sequences are SQVTM and ANQGSEA. The CDR3 runs 11 residues. Trimming removed 5 bases at V and 4 bases at J, with 8 bases between. DNA for the CDR3: TGCAGCGTTCGTAGCGGAGAGACCCAGTACTTC. Its protein is CSVRSGETQYF.

This clone was seen more than once but under ten times. The chain recombines TRBV29-1 with TRBJ1-1; TRBD1 might be the D (5 bases). This CDR3 spans 13 amino acids. The germline V gene has CDR1 SQVTM and CDR2 ANQGSEA. V was shortened by 1 base and J by 8 bases, with 14 bases between the two germline ends. The CDR3 sequence: CSVEGRAGLEAFF. CDR3 nucleotides: TGCAGCGTTGAAGGGAGGGCAGGGCTCGAAGCTTTCTTT.

The gene calls are TRBV15 and TRBJ1-2; D may be TRBD1 (6 bases). V shed 3 bases and J shed 5 bases, with 16 bases lying between them. The CDR3 spans 15 residues. The germline V gene has CDR1 LNHNV and CDR2 YYDKDF (reference sequence). CDR3 region: CATSSGGREEYGYTF. The CDR3, as DNA: TGTGCCACCAGCAGCGGGGGCAGGGAAGAATATGGCTACACCTTC.

This chain connects TRBV9 to TRBJ1-2; 11 bases are shared with TRBD1. Germline loops: CDR1 SGDLS, CDR2 YYNGEE. The CDR3 covers 15 residues. Trimming at V came to 0 bases and at J to 4 bases, leaving 2 bases not matched to a gene. CDR3 in DNA: TGTGCCAGCAGCGTAGAGGGGACAGGGGGCTATGGCTACACCTTC. Residues: CASSVEGTGGYGYTF.

CDR3 residues: CASSPGRTNEKLFF. CDR3 sequence (DNA): TGTGCCAGCTCACCAGGGAGGACTAATGAAAAACTGTTTTTT. This chain connects TRBV18 to TRBJ1-4; no firm D call. Between the trimmed V and J ends, which lost 2 bases and 2 bases, there was a span of 6 bases. CDR1 KGHSH and CDR2 LQKENI come from the germline V gene. The CDR3 is made up of 14 amino acids. Supplemented by reference TRBV18 and TRBJ1-4, the full variable domain reads NAGVMQNPRHLVRRRGQEARLRCSPMKGHSHVYWYRQLPEEGLKFMVYLQKENIIDESGMPKERFSAEFPKEGPSILRIQQVVRGDSAAYFCASSPGRTNEKLFFGSGTQLSVL.

V usage is TRBV5-1 and J usage is TRBJ1-1; D is possibly TRBD1 (5 bases). The CDR3 runs to 16 residues. The germline V gene has CDR1 SGHRS and CDR2 YFSETQ. The ends were cut back, 4 bases at V and 7 bases at J, with 23 bases in the middle. The CDR3 sequence: CASSGGSGTGKFEAFF. CDR3 bases: TGCGCCAGCAGCGGGGGATCCGGGACGGGCAAATTTGAAGCTTTCTTT.

Remarks on this clone: The sample has other DNA sequences that encode this CDR3 too. V usage is TRBV28 and J usage is TRBJ1-2, with D uncertain. The CDR3 has 11 residues. CDR1 and CDR2 (germline): MDHEN, SYDVKM. V lost 3 bases and J 3 bases, leaving 2 bases between the germline ends. The CDR3, as DNA: TGTGCCAGCAGTTTCGACTATGGCTACACCTTC. This codes for CASSFDYGYTF.

In the case of this clone: Other DNA sequences in this specimen translate into the identical CDR3. The DNA of the CDR3 is TGTGCCAGCTCACCCGGTAGGGAAGAGACCCAGTACTTC. This codes for CASSPGREETQYF. The chain combines TRBV18 with TRBJ2-5; the D is unclear. The V end was cut by 3 bases, the J end by 3 bases, with 8 bases between. CDR1 KGHSH and CDR2 LQKENI come from the germline V gene. This CDR3 contains 13 residues.

This sequence joins TRBV25-1 and TRBJ1-1; possible D gene TRBD1, 5 bases. This CDR3 contains 15 residues. Trimming removed 6 bases from V and 7 bases from J, with 21 bases in between. Germline loops: CDR1 MGHDK, CDR2 SYGVNS. Here the CDR3 reads CASSPPGRDGGEAFF. The CDR3 DNA follows: TGTGCCAGCAGCCCCCCCGGACGGGACGGGGGTGAAGCTTTCTTT.

About this clone itself: The sample has other DNA sequences that encode this CDR3 too. J is TRBJ2-1 and V is TRBV14; 9 nucleotides agree with TRBD2. This CDR3 has 15 amino acids. Germline V gives CDR1 SGHDN, CDR2 FVKESK. After removal of 1 base from V and 4 bases from J, the junction contained 2 bases not matched to a gene. The CDR3, as DNA: TGTGCCAGCAGCCAAGGCCTAGCGGGGTACAATGAGCAGTTCTTC. The encoded protein is CASSQGLAGYNEQFF.

The chain joins TRBV9 to TRBJ1-5; D is unclear. This CDR3 contains 15 residues. CDR1 and CDR2 from the germline V gene are SGDLS and YYNGEE. Deletions cut 0 bases from V and 5 bases from J, with 12 bases between. CDR3 nucleotide sequence: TGTGCCAGCAGCGTAGGGCAGACACCCGATCAGCCCCAGCATTTT. It yields the protein CASSVGQTPDQPQHF.

The V gene is TRBV9, the J gene TRBJ2-3; weak D call: TRBD2 (6 bases). Trimming removed 5 bases from V and 3 bases from J, with 19 bases in between. There are 16 residues in the CDR3. CDR1 is SGDLS and CDR2 is YYNGEE in the germline V gene. CDR3 region: CASRRRTGAMTDTQYF. The CDR3 DNA reads TGTGCCAGCAGGCGGAGGACGGGAGCCATGACAGATACGCAGTATTTT.

Worth noting for this clone: The same CDR3 is also encoded by other DNA sequences in this sample. The genes are TRBV6-1 and TRBJ2-1; 15 nucleotides line up with TRBD2. The germline gives CDR1 MNHNS, CDR2 SASEGT. The CDR3 spans 18 residues. After removal of 0 bases from V and 7 bases from J, the junction contained 7 bases not matched to a gene. CDR3 sequence: CASSEARTSGRGRNEQFF. The CDR3 region has the DNA TGTGCCAGCAGTGAAGCTAGGACTAGCGGGAGGGGGAGGAATGAGCAGTTCTTC.

The chain carries TRBV7-9 and TRBJ1-5; possible D gene TRBD1, 5 bases. The CDR3 sequence is 14 residues long. Germline CDR1 SEHNR, CDR2 FQNEAQ (reference sequence). Trimming pared 4 bases from V and 5 bases from J, leaving 12 bases between. The CDR3, as DNA: TGTGCCAGCAGCTCCCGGGACGGAGATCAGCCCCAGCATTTT. As protein: CASSSRDGDQPQHF. The full variable domain, rest sourced from reference TRBV7-9 and TRBJ1-5, is DTGVSQNPRHKITKRGQNVTFRCDPISEHNRLYWYRQTLGQGPEFLTYFQNEAQLEKSRLLSDRFSAERPKGSFSTLEIQRTEQGDSAMYLCASSSRDGDQPQHFGDGTRLSIL.

The rearrangement links TRBV7-9 to TRBJ2-1; 10 nucleotides agree with TRBD2. The CDR3 has 15 amino acids. V was pared by 3 bases and J by 7 bases, with 6 bases of the junction left unmatched. Germline lookup yields CDR1 SEHNR and CDR2 FQNEAQ (reference sequence). For the CDR3, the DNA is TGTGCCAGCAGCTTGTCTAGCGGGAGTAGAAATGAGCAGTTCTTC. Translated: CASSLSSGSRNEQFF.

J is TRBJ2-3 and V is TRBV30; a weak D match, TRBD1 (7 bases). Germline lookup yields CDR1 GTSNPN and CDR2 SVGIG (reference sequence). The V end was cut by 5 bases, the J end by 1 base, with 13 bases between. The CDR3 is 14 amino acids. For the CDR3, the DNA is TGTGCCTGGGCAGGAGGGGGCCGCACAGATACGCAGTATTTT. It translates to CAWAGGGRTDTQYF.

Concerning this clone: Other DNA sequences in the same sample also yield this CDR3. The chain has TRBV28 and TRBJ1-2, with no clear D. The CDR3 has 11 amino acids. The germline V and J ends were trimmed by 8 bases and 2 bases, with 6 bases remaining between them. Looked up from germline, CDR1 is MDHEN and CDR2 is SYDVKM. The CDR3 bases are TGTGCCAGCTTCTTGAACTATGGCTACACCTTC. This encodes CASFLNYGYTF.

The genes are TRBV6-6 and TRBJ2-7; tentative D call: TRBD2 (6 bases). The CDR3 extends over 16 amino acids. Germline lookup yields CDR1 MNHNY and CDR2 SVGAGI (reference sequence). V was pared by 4 bases and J by 4 bases, with 20 bases between. CDR3 loop: CASSSGLPKRSYEQYF. In DNA form, the CDR3 reads TGTGCCAGCAGTTCCGGACTACCTAAGCGATCTTACGAGCAGTACTTC.

The chain employs TRBV11-2 and TRBJ2-7, with D possibly matching TRBD1 (5 bases). The CDR3 totals 16 residues. The germline gives CDR1 SGHAT, CDR2 FQNNGV. Trimming removed 5 bases at V and 0 bases at J, with 17 bases between. The CDR3 here is CASSPGWGRSSYEQYF. CDR3 DNA sequence: TGTGCCAGCAGCCCGGGTTGGGGCCGGAGCTCCTACGAGCAGTACTTC.

The chain couples TRBV27 to TRBJ2-3, with TRBD2 identical over 8 bases. V was pared by 4 bases and J by 4 bases, with 10 bases of the junction left unmatched. The CDR3 spans 16 residues. CDR1 and CDR2 (germline): MNHEY, SMNVEV (reference sequence). CDR3 residues: CASSSRRLAGSDTQYF. The CDR3 coding sequence is TGTGCCAGCAGTTCACGGCGGCTAGCGGGTTCAGATACGCAGTATTTT.